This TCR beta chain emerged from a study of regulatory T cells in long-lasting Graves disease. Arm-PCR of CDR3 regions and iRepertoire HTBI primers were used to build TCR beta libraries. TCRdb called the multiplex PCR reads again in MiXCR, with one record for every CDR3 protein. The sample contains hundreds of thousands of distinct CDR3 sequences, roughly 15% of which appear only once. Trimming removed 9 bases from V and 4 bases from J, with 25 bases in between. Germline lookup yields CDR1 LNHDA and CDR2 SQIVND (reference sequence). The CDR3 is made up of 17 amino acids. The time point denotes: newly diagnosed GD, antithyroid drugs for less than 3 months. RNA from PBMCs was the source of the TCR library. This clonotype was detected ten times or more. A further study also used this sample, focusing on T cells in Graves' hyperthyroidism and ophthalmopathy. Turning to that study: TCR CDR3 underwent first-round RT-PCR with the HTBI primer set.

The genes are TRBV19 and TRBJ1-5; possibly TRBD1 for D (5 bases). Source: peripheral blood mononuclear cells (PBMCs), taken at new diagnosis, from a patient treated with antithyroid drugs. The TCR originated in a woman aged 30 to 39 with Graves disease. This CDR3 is CASKTPGRSAGNQPQHF. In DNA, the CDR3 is TGTGCCAGCAAAACCCCGGGACGATCCGCGGGGAATCAGCCCCAGCATTTT.